Each of the 10 T cell receptor beta chains below was sequenced from the same sample in a study of beta chain features in type 1 diabetes (dated by TCRdb to the late 2010s). These receptors are not linked to any known antigen. Libraries were constructed by the immunoSEQ multiplex PCR assay. All of the isolated RNA was reverse transcribed with the High Capacity cDNA Reverse Transcription Kit, so expressed TCRB transcripts were sequenced. This is the immuneACCESS table as TCRdb keeps it, with only in-frame sequences that have V and J called. A part of the clones is gone; compared with another copy, unresolved V genes explain less than half, and the rest is unexplained. In this sample the table shows about 660,000 clones, about 14% of which occur a single time. 0.035% to 0.045% of the sample rests with the top ten. The research as a whole found: In all four CD4+ subsets, TCRB CDR3 length was moderately but significantly shorter in type 1 diabetes patients.

The sequencing input was naive CD4+ T cells from blood. This sample's cell subset or site label indicates: true naive CD4+ T cells. These receptors all come from a man between 18 and 35 years old with type 1 diabetes.

The chain uses TRBV28 and TRBJ2-6, with D tentatively TRBD2 (6 bases). V lost 5 bases, J lost 0 bases, and 20 bases lay in between. The CDR3 sequence is 19 residues long. Germline CDR1 MDHEN, CDR2 SYDVKM. CDR3 sequence: CASSAHKPGLSSGANVLTF. The DNA of the CDR3 is TGTGCCAGCAGTGCACACAAGCCGGGACTCAGCTCTGGGGCCAACGTCCTGACTTTC.

The chain has TRBV2 and TRBJ2-2; TRBD1 is a possible D gene (5 bases). CDR3 length: 14 amino acids. Germline V gene lookup returns CDR1 SNHLY and CDR2 FYNNEI. Trimming took off 7 bases at V and 6 bases at J, with 15 bases between the two ends. For the CDR3, the DNA is TGTGCCAGCATTGCGGACATTCAGGCCGGGGAGCTGTTTTTT. Translation: CASIADIQAGELFF.

The CDR3 region has the DNA TGTGCCAGCAGGACACAGGGGAACACTGAAGCTTTCTTT. Its translation is CASRTQGNTEAFF. The chain is built from TRBV6-1 and TRBJ1-1; a weak D match, TRBD1 (6 bases). This CDR3 region has 13 residues. V was trimmed by 6 bases and J by 1 base, leaving 9 bases between them. Per germline, CDR1 MNHNS and CDR2 SASEGT.

The J gene is TRBJ1-6, the V gene TRBV2, with D possibly being TRBD1 (5 bases). The germline gives CDR1 SNHLY, CDR2 FYNNEI. V was clipped by 7 bases and J by 8 bases, with 9 bases between them. The CDR3 contains 12 residues. The CDR3: CASKTGDSPLHF. Written as DNA, the CDR3 is TGTGCCAGCAAGACGGGGGATTCACCCCTCCACTTT.

This clone was detected a few times. The V and J genes are TRBV4-3 and TRBJ2-2; 9 nucleotides agree with TRBD1. The CDR3 contains 15 residues. The V gene end was trimmed by 3 bases and the J gene end by 2 bases; junction bases not matched to a gene: 1. Germline V CDR1 and CDR2: LGHNA, YSLEER. CDR3 protein: CASSQGQGNTGELFF. As DNA, the CDR3 is TGCGCCAGCAGCCAGGGACAGGGCAACACCGGGGAGCTGTTTTTT.

In this sample, this clone turned up a few times. V gene TRBV7-3 combines with J gene TRBJ2-1; 10 nucleotides line up with TRBD2. After removal of 1 base from V and 2 bases from J, the junction contained 2 bases not matched to a gene. In germline, CDR1 is SGHTA, CDR2 FQGTGA. The CDR3 has 16 amino acids. CDR3 residues: CASSLNLAGAYNEQFF. The CDR3 DNA follows: TGTGCCAGCAGCTTAAACCTAGCGGGGGCCTACAATGAGCAGTTCTTC.

This clone was seen a handful of times. The chain is built from TRBV7-2 and TRBJ2-3; D gene unclear. V was pared by 6 bases and J by 0 bases, with 10 bases between. This CDR3 has 14 amino acids. Germline CDR1 is SGHTA and CDR2 is FQGNSA. The CDR3, as DNA: TGTGCCAGCAGGCAAGGCCCAAGCACAGATACGCAGTATTTT. Amino acid sequence: CASRQGPSTDTQYF.

The chain links TRBV4-2 to TRBJ1-1, with D uncertain. Germline loops: CDR1 LGHNA, CDR2 YNFKEQ. This CDR3 spans 16 amino acids. V lost 4 bases, J lost 1 base, and 16 bases lay in between. CDR3 DNA sequence: TGTGCCAGCAGCCCCGGGCCTCACCCGGGGAACACTGAAGCTTTCTTT. Protein sequence: CASSPGPHPGNTEAFF.

On this clone: Other DNA sequences of this sample code for an identical CDR3. This chain joins TRBV19 and TRBJ1-5, with D hard to call. CDR3 size: 13 residues. Germline V CDR1 and CDR2: LNHDA, SQIVND (reference sequence). V lost 1 base and J lost 2, with 3 bases in between. CDR3 sequence: CASSIGGNQPQHF. The CDR3 DNA reads TGTGCCAGTAGTATAGGGGGCAATCAGCCCCAGCATTTT.

This clone showed up just a few times. The rearrangement joins TRBV15 to TRBJ1-4; tentative D call: TRBD1 (5 bases). V was pared by 0 bases and J by 8 bases, with 13 bases between. This CDR3 is built from 15 residues. CDR1 LNHNV and CDR2 YYDKDF come from the germline V gene (reference sequence). The chain's CDR3 is CATSRDPSGGEKLFF. The CDR3 DNA reads as TGTGCCACCAGCAGAGATCCGTCTGGGGGAGAAAAACTGTTTTTT.